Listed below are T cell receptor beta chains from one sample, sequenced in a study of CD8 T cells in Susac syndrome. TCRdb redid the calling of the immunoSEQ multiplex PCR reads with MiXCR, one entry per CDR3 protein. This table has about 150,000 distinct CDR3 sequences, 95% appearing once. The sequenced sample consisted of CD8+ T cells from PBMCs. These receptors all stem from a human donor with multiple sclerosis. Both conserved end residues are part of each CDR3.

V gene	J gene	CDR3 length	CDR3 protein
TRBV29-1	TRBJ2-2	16	CSVERIEQVVTGELFF
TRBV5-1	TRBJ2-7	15	CASSEGTGTIYEQYF
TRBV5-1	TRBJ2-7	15	CASSLPRQGPQEQYF
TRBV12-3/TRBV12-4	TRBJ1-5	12	CASSPPNQPQHF
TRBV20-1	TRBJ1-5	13	CSARHLTNQPQHF
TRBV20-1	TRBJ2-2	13	CSASRENTGELFF
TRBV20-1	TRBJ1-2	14	CSAAPRGRAVGYTF
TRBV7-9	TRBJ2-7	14	CASSVRTASYEQYF
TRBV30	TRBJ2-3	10	CAWSTSLQYF
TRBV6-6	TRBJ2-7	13	CASKGTGLDEQYF
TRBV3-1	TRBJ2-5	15	CASSQGQGAEETQYF
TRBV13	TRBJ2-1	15	CASSLTSGVNNEQFF
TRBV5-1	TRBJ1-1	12	CASKLGNTEAFF
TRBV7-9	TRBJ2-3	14	CASSLTGKPDTQYF
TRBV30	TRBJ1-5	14	CAWERTGGNQPQHF
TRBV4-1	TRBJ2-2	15	CASSQVGLNTGELFF
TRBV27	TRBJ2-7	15	CASSLSWPGSYEQYF
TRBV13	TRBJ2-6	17	CASSFGTAFSGANVLTF
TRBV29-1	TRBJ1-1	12	CSVVAGTTEAFF
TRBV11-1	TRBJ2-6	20	CASSLDGTLGQGSGANVLTF
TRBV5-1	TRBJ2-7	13	CASSMDPGYEQYF
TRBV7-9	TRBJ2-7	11	CASSPGSEQYF
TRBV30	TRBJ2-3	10	CAWGLWAQYF
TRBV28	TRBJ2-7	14	CASSLGGSSYEQYF
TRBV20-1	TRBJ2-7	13	CSARGGQGYEQYF
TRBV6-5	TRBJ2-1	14	CASSYLGLANEQFF
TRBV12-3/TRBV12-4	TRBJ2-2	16	CASSPEPGQHTGELFF
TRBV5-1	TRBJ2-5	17	CASSSELGGGALETQYF
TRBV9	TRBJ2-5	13	CASSVSVTETQYF
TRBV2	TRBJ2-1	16	CASSLGLAGPFLEQFF
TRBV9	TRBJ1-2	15	CASSTRVGTDYGYTF
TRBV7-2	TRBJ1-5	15	CASSTRDSWDQPQHF
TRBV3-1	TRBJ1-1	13	CASSQDSQSEAFF
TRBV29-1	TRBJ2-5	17	CSVEFGDGQGSSETQYF
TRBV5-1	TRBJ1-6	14	CASSRDRRNSPLHF
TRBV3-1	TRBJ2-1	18	CASSQDVTSRNPGNEQFF
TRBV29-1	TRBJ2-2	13	CSVEGRATGELFF
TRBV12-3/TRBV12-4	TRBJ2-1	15	CASSSGTSGGGEQFF
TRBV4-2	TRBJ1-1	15	CASSQAGWENTEAFF
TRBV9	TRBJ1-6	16	CASSGRISSYNSPLHF
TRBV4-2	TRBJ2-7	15	CASSPELDGDYEQYF
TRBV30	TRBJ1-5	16	CAWSVRSHYSNQPQHF